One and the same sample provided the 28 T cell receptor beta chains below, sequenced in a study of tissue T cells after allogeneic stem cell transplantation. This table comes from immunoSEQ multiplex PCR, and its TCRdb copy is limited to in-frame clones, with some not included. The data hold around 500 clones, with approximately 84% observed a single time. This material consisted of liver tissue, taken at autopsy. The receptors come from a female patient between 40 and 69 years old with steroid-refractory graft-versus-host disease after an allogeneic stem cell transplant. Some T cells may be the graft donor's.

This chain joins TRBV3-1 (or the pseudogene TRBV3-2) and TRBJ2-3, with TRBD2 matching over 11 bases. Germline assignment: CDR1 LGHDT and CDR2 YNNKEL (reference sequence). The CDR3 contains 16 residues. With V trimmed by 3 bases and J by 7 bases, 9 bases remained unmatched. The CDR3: CASSHFTSGRGYTQYF. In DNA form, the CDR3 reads TGTGCCAGCAGCCATTTTACTAGCGGGAGAGGTTATACGCAGTATTTT.

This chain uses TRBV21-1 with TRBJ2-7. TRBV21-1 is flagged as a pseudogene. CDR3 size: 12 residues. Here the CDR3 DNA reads TGTGCCAGCAGCCCGGGACGTGGAGTGCAGTACTTC. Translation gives CASSPGRGVQYF.

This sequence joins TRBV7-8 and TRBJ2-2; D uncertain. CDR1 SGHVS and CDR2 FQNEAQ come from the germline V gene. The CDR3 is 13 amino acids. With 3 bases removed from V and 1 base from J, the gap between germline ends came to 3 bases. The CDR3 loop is CASSLMNTGELFF. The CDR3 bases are TGTGCCAGCAGCTTGATGAACACCGGGGAGCTGTTTTTT.

The chain's CDR3 is CASSLTEIDQPQHF. The DNA of the CDR3 is TGTGCCAGCAGTTTAACAGAAATCGATCAGCCCCAGCATTTT. The chain uses TRBV2 and TRBJ1-5; no definite D call. The CDR3 has 14 residues. Germline V gene lookup returns CDR1 SNHLY and CDR2 FYNNEI. Trimming took 5 bases from V and 5 from J, leaving 13 bases between them.

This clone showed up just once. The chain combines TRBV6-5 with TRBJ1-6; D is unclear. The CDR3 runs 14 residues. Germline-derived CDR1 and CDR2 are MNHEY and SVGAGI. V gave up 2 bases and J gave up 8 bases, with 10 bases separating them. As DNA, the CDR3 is TGTGCCAGCAGTTACGACCTACCGGATTCACCCCTCCACTTT. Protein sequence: CASSYDLPDSPLHF.

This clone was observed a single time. DNA for the CDR3: TGTGCCACCAGTGAATCCGACAGGCGACTCACAGATACGCAGTATTTT. Translation gives CATSESDRRLTDTQYF. The chain is built from TRBV24-1 and TRBJ2-3; TRBD1 is a possible D gene (6 bases). Deletions cut 4 bases from V and 2 bases from J, with 15 bases between. Germline values: CDR1 KGHDR, CDR2 SFDVKD. The CDR3 has 16 residues.

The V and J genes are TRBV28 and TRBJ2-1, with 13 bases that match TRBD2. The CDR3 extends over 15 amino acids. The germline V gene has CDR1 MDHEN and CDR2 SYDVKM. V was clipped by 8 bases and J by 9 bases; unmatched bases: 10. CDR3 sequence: CASSLWTSGSGEQFF. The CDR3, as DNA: TGTGCCAGCTCCCTTTGGACTAGCGGGAGTGGTGAGCAGTTCTTC.

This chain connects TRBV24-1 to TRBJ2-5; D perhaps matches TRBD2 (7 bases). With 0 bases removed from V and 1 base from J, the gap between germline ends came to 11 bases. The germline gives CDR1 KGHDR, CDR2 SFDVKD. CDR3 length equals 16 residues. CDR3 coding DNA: TGTGCCACCAGTGATTTGCAAAGGGGGGGCCAAGAGACCCAGTACTTC. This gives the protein CATSDLQRGGQETQYF.

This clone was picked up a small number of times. The CDR3 DNA follows: TGTGCCAGCAGTCCCCGACAGGCGTATAACTATGGCTACACCTTC. This gives the protein CASSPRQAYNYGYTF. The J gene is TRBJ1-2, the V gene TRBV27; a weak D match, TRBD1 (6 bases). Trimming stripped 5 bases from V and 1 base from J, with 14 bases between. Per the germline V gene, CDR1 is MNHEY and CDR2 is SMNVEV (reference sequence). The CDR3 consists of 15 residues.

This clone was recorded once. CDR3 residues: CASKGAQTDTEAFF. The CDR3 DNA reads as TGCGCCAGCAAGGGGGCGCAGACGGACACTGAAGCTTTCTTT. J is TRBJ1-1 and V is TRBV10-2, with 7 bases fitting TRBD1. The CDR3 has 14 amino acids. Trimming took 7 bases from V and 3 from J; bases not matched to a gene: 8. The V gene's germline CDR1 is WSHSY and CDR2 SAAADI.

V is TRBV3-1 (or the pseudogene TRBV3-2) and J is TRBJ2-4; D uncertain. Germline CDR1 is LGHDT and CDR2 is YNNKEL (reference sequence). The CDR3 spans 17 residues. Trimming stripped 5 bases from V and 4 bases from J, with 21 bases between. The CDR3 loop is CASSAVSPLQRKNIQYF. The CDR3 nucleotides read TGTGCCAGCAGCGCCGTAAGTCCTTTGCAAAGAAAAAACATTCAGTACTTC.

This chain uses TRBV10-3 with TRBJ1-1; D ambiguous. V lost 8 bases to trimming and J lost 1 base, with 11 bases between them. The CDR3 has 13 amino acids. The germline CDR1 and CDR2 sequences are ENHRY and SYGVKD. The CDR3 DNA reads TGTGCCATCTATTCTACAGAGAACACTGAAGCTTTCTTT. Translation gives CAIYSTENTEAFF.

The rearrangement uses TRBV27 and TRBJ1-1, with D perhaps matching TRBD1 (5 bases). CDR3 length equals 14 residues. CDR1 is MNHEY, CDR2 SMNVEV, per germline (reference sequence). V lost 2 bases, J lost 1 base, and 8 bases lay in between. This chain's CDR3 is CASSLRQRNTEAFF. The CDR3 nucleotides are TGTGCCAGCAGTTTACGACAGAGGAACACTGAAGCTTTCTTT.

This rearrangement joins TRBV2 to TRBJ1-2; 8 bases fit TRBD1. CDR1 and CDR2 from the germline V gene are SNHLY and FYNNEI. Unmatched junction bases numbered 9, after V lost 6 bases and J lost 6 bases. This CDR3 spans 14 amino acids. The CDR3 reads CASSSGQGGDGYTF. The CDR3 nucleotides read TGTGCCAGCAGCAGCGGACAGGGAGGAGATGGCTACACCTTC.

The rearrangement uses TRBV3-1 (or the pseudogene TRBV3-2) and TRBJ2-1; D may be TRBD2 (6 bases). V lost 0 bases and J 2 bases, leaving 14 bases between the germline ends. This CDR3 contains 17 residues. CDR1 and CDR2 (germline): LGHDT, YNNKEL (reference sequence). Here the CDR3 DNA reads TGTGCCAGCAGCCAAGAAGGAGGGATTACCACCTACAATGAGCAGTTCTTC. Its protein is CASSQEGGITTYNEQFF.

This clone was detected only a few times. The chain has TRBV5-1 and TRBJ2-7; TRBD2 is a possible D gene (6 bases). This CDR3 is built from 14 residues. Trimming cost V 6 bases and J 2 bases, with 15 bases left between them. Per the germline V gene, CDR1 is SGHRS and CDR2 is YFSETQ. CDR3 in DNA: TGCGCCAGCAAAAGCCCTGGCGGGGCCTACGAGCAGTACTTC. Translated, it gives CASKSPGGAYEQYF.

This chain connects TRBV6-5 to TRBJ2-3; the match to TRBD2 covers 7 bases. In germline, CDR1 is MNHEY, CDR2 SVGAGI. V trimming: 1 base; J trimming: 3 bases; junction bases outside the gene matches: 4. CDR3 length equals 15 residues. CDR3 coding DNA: TGTGCCAGCAGTTACTTGGATAGCGGGACAGATACGCAGTATTTT. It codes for CASSYLDSGTDTQYF.

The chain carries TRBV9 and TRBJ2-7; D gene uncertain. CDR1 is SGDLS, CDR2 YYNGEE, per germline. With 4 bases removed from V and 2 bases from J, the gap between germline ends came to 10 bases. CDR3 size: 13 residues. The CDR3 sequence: CASSLGVPYEQYF. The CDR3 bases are TGTGCCAGCAGCCTTGGGGTACCCTACGAGCAGTACTTC. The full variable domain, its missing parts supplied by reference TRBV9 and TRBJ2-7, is DSGVTQTPKHLITATGQRVTLRCSPRSGDLSVYWYQQSLDQGLQFLIQYYNGEERAKGNILERFSAQQFPDLHSELNLSSLELGDSALYFCASSLGVPYEQYFGPGTRLTVT.

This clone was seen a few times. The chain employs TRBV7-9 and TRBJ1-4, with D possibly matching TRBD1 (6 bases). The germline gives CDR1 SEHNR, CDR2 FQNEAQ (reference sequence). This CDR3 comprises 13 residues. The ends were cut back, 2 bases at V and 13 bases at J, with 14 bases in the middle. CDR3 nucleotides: TGTGCCAGCAGCTTAAGGAACAGGGAAGCACTGTTTTTT. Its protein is CASSLRNREALFF.

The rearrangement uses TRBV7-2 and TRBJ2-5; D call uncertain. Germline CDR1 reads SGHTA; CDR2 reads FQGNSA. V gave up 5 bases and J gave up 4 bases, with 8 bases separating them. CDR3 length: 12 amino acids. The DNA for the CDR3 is TGTGCCAGCAGCCGACCGAGAGAGACCCAGTACTTC. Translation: CASSRPRETQYF.

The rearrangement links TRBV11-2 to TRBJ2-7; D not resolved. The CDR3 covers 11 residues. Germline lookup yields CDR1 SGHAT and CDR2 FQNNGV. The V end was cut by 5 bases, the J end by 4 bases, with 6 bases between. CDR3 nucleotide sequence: TGTGCCAGCAGCAAAACATACGAGCAGTACTTC. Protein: CASSKTYEQYF.

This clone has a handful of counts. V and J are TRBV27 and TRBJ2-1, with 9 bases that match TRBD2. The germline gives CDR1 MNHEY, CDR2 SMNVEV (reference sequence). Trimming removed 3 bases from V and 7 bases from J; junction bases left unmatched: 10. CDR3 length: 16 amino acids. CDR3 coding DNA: TGTGCCAGCAGTTTGAGGGGTAGCGGGAGCTCTAATGAGCAGTTCTTC. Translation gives CASSLRGSGSSNEQFF.

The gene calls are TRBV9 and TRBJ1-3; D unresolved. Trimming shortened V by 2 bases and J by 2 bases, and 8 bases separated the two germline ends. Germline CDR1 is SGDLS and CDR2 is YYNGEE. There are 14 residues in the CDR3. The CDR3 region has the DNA TGTGCCAGCAGCGTCGGCCGGGCTGGAAACACCATATATTTT. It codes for CASSVGRAGNTIYF.

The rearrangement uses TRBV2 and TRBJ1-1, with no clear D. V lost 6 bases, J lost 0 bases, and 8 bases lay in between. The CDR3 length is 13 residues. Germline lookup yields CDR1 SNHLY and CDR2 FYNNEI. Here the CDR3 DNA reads TGTGCCAGCAGCCGCCCGGTGAACACTGAAGCTTTCTTT. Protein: CASSRPVNTEAFF.

CDR3 protein: CASSLDHQETQYF. DNA of the CDR3: TGTGCCAGCAGTTTAGACCACCAAGAGACCCAGTACTTC. The chain uses TRBV6-5 and TRBJ2-5; D uncertain. Trimming removed 4 bases from V and 0 bases from J, with 6 bases in between. CDR1 is MNHEY and CDR2 is SVGAGI in the germline V gene. CDR3 size: 13 residues.

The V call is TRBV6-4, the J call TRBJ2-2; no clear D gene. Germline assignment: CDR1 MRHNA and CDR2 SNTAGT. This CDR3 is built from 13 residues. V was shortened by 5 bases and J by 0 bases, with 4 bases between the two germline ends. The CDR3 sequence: CASSPANTGELFF. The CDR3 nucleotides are TGTGCCAGCAGTCCAGCGAACACCGGGGAGCTGTTTTTT.

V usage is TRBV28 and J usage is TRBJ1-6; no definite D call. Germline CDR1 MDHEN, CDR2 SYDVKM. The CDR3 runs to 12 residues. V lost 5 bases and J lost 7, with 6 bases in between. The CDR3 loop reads CASSQGNSPLHF. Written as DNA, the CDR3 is TGTGCCAGCAGTCAAGGGAATTCACCCCTCCACTTT.

The DNA for the CDR3 is TGTGCCAGCACCCAAGGAAACATTCAGTACTTC. This translates into CASTQGNIQYF. The genes are TRBV6-5 and TRBJ2-4; D is uncertain. Germline-derived CDR1 and CDR2 are MNHEY and SVGAGI. This CDR3 has 11 amino acids. The V end was cut by 7 bases, the J end by 6 bases, with 7 bases between.